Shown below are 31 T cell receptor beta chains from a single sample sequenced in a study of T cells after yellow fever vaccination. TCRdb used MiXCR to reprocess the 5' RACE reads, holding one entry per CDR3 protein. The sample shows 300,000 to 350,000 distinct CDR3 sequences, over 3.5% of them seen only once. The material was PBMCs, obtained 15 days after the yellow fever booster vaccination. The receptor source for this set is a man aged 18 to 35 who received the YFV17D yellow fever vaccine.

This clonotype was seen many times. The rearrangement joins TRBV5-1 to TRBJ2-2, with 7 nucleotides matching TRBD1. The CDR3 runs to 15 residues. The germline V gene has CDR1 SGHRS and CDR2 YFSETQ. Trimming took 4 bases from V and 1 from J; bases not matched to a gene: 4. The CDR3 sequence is CASSPRTGNTGELFF. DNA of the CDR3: TGCGCCAGCAGCCCTCGGACAGGGAACACCGGGGAGCTGTTTTTT.

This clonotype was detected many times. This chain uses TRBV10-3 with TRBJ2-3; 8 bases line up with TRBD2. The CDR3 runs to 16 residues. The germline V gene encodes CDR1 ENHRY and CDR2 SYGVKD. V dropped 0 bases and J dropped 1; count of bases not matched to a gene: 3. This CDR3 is CAISESGLAGTDTQYF. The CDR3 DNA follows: TGTGCCATCAGTGAGTCCGGACTAGCTGGCACAGATACGCAGTATTTT.

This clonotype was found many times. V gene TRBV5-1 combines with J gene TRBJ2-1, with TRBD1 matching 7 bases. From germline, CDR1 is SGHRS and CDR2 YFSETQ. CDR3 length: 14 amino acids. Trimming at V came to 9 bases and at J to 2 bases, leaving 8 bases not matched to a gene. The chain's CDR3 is CATTTGTAYNEQFF. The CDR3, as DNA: TGCGCCACCACGACCGGGACAGCCTACAATGAGCAGTTCTTC. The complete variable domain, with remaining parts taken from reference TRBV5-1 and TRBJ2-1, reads KAGVTQTPRYLIKTRGQQVTLSCSPISGHRSVSWYQQTPGQGLQFLFEYFSETQRNKGNFPGRFSGRQFSNSRSEMNVSTLELGDSALYLCATTTGTAYNEQFFGPGTRLTVL.

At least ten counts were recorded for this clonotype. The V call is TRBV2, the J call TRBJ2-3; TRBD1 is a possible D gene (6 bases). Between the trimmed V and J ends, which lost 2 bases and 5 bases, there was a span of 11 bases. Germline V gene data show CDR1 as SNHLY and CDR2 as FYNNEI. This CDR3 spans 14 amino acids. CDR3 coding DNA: TGTGCCAGCAGTGAAAGGGGGTCCGGAGATACGCAGTATTTT. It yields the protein CASSERGSGDTQYF.

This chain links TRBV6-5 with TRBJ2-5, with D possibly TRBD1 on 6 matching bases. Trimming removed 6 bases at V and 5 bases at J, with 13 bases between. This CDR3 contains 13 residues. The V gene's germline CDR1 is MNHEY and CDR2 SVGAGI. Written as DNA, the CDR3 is TGTGCCAGCAGAAAACAGGGTCGGGAGACCCAGTACTTC. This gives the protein CASRKQGRETQYF.

In DNA, the CDR3 is TGTGCCAGCAGACCTAGCGGGGCACAAGAGACCCAGTACTTC. Its protein product is CASRPSGAQETQYF. The chain employs TRBV3-1 and TRBJ2-5, with 9 bases identical to TRBD2. CDR3 size: 14 residues. The germline CDR1 and CDR2 sequences are LGHDT and YNNKEL (reference sequence). Trimming removed 6 bases from V and 2 bases from J; junction bases left unmatched: 4.

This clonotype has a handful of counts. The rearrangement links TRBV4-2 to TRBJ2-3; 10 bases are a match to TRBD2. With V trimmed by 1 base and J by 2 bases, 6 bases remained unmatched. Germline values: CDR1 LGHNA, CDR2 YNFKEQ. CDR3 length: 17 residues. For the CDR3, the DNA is TGTGCCAGCAGCCAAGTCCTAGCGGGGGAGCTCACAGATACGCAGTATTTT. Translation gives CASSQVLAGELTDTQYF.

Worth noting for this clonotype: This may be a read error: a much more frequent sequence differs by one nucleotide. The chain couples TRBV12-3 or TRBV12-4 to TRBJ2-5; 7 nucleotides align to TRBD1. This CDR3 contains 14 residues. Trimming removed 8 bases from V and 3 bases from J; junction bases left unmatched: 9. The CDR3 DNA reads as TGTGCCAGCTGTCCGGGACAGATTAAAGAGACCCAGTACTTC. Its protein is CASCPGQIKETQYF.

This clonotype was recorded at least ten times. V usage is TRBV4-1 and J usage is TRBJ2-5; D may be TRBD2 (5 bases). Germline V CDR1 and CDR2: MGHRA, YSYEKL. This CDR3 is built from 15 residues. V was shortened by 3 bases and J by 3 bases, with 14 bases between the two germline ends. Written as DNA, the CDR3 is TGCGCCAGCAGCCAGATAAGTCTCGGGGAAGAGACCCAGTACTTC. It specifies CASSQISLGEETQYF.

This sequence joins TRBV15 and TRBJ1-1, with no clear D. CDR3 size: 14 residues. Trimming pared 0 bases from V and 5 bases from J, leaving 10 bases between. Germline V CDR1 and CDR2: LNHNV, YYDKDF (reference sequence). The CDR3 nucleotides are TGTGCCACCAGCAGAGACGGGGTTTTAACTGAAGCTTTCTTT. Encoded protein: CATSRDGVLTEAFF.

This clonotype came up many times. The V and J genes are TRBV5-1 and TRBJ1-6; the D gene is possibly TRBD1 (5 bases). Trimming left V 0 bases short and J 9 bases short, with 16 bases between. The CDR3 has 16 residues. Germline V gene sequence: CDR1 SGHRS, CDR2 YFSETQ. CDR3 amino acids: CASSLDTGPGTSPLHF. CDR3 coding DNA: TGCGCCAGCAGCTTGGATACAGGCCCCGGGACTTCACCCCTCCACTTT.

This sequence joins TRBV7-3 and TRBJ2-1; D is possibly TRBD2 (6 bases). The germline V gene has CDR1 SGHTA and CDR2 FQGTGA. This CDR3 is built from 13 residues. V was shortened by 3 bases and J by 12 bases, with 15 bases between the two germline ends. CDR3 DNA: TGTGCCAGCAGCTTCCACTCGACTAGTTGGCAGTTCTTC. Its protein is CASSFHSTSWQFF. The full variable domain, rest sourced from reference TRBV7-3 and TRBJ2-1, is GAGVSQTPSNKVTEKGKYVELRCDPISGHTALYWYRQSLGQGPEFLIYFQGTGAADDSGLPNDRFFAVRPEGSVSTLKIQRTERGDSAVYLCASSFHSTSWQFFGPGTRLTVL.

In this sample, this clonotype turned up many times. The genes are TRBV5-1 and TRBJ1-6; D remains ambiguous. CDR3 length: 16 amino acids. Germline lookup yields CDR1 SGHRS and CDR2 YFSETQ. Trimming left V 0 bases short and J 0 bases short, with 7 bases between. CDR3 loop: CASSLVGISYNSPLHF. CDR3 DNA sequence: TGCGCCAGCAGCTTGGTTGGAATCTCCTATAATTCACCCCTCCACTTT.

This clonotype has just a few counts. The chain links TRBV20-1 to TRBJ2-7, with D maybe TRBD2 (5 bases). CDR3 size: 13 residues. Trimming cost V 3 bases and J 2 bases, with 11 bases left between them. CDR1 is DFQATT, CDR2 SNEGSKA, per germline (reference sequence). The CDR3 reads CSASEGFTYEQYF. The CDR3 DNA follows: TGCAGTGCTAGTGAGGGTTTTACCTACGAGCAGTACTTC.

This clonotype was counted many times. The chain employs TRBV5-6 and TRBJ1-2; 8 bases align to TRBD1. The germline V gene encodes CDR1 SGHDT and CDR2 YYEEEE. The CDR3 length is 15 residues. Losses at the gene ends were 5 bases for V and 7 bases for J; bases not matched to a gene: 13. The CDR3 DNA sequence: TGTGCCAGCAGTTCAATCCGGGCAGGGGGCGTTGGCTACACCTTC. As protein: CASSSIRAGGVGYTF.

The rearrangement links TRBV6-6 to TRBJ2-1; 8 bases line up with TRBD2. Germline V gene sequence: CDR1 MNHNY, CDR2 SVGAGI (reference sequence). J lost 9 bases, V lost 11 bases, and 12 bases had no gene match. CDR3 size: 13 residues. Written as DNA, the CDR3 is TGTGCCGCTCGGGGGGGGGCCGCTGGTGAGCAGTTCTTC. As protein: CAARGGAAGEQFF.

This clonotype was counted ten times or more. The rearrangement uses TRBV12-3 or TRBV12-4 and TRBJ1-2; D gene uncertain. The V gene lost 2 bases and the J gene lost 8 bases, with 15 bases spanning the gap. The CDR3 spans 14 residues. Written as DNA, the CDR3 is TGTGCCAGCAGTTTATTCGCCTACTCGGGGGGCTACACCTTC. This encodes CASSLFAYSGGYTF.

The CDR3 here is CASSPPGGFTEAFF. In DNA form, the CDR3 reads TGTGCCAGCTCACCTCCAGGGGGTTTCACTGAAGCTTTCTTT. The chain links TRBV18 to TRBJ1-1; 7 bases align to TRBD1. Trimming removed 3 bases from V and 4 bases from J; junction bases left unmatched: 5. The CDR3 loop spans 14 amino acids. The germline gives CDR1 KGHSH, CDR2 LQKENI.

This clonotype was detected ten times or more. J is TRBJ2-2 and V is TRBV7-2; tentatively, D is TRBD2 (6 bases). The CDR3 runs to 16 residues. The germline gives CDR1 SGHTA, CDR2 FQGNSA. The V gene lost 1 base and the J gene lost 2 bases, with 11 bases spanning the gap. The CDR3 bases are TGTGCCAGCAGCTTAGAGGGCGGGACTAACACCGGGGAGCTGTTTTTT. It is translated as CASSLEGGTNTGELFF.

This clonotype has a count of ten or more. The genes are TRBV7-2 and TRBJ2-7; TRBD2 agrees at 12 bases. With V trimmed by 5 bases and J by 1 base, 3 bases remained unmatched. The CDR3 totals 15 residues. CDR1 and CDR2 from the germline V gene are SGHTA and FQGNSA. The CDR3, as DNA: TGTGCCAGCAGCACAACTAGCGGGGGGTCCTACGAGCAGTACTTC. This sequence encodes CASSTTSGGSYEQYF.

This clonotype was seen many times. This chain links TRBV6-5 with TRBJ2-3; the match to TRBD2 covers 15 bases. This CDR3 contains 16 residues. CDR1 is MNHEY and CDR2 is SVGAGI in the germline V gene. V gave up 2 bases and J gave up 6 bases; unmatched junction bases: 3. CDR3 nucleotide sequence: TGTGCCAGCAGTTACGGGACTAGCGGGGGGCTGGATACGCAGTATTTT. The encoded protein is CASSYGTSGGLDTQYF.

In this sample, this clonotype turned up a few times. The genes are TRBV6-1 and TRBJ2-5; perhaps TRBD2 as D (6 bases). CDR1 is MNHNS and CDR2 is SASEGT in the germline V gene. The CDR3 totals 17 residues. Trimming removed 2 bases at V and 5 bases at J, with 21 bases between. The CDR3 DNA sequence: TGTGCCAGCAGTGAAAACCCGGTGGGAGGTTTTGCGGAGACCCAGTACTTC. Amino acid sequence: CASSENPVGGFAETQYF.

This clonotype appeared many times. The CDR3 DNA is TGTGCCAGCAGTTCGGGGGTCCCCACAGATACGCAGTATTTT. Amino acid sequence: CASSSGVPTDTQYF. This chain links TRBV6-5 with TRBJ2-3, with a weak D call TRBD2 (6 bases). Germline CDR1 reads MNHEY; CDR2 reads SVGAGI. This CDR3 is built from 14 residues. Between the trimmed V and J ends, which lost 4 bases and 2 bases, there was a span of 10 bases.

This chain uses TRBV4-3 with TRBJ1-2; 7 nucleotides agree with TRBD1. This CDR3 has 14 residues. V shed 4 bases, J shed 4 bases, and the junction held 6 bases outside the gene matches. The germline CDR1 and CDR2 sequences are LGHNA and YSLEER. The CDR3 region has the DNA TGCGCCAGCAGCCCAGACAGGGTGGCCTATGGCTACACCTTC. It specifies CASSPDRVAYGYTF.

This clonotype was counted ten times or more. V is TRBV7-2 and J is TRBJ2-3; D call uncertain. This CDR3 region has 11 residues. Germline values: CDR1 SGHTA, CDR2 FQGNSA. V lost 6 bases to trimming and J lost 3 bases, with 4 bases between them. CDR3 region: CASRATDTQYF. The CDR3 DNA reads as TGTGCCAGCAGAGCGACAGATACGCAGTATTTT.

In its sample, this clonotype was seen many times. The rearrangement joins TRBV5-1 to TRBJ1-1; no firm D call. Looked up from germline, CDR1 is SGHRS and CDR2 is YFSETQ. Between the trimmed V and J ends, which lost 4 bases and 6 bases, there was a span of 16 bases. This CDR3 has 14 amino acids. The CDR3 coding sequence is TGCGCCAGCAGCCGGGGAATAGGGTTCCCTGAAGCTTTCTTT. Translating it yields CASSRGIGFPEAFF.

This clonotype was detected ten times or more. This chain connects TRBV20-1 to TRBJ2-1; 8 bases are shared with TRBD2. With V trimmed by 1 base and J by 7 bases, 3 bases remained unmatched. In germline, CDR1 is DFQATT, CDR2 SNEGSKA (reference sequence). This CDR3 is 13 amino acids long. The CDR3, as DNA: TGCAGTGCTAGAGGGGGACTAGGGAATGAGCAGTTCTTC. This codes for CSARGGLGNEQFF.

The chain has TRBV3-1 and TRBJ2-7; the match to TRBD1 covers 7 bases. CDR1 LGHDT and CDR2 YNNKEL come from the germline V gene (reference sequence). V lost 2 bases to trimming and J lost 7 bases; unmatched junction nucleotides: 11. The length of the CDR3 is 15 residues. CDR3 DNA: TGTGCCAGCAGCCAATGGGCAGGGGGTCCTAAGGAGCAGTACTTC. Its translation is CASSQWAGGPKEQYF.

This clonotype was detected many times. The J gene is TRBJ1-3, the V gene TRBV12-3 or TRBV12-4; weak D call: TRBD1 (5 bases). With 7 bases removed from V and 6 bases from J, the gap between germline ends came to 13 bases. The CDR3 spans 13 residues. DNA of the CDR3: TGTGCCAGCACCACCCAGGGAGCAAACACCATATATTTT. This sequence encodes CASTTQGANTIYF.

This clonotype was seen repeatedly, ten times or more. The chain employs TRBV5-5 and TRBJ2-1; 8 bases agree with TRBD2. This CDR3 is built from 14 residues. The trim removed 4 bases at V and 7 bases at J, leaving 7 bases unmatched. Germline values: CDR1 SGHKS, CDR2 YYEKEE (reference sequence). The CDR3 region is CASSPGGAINEQFF. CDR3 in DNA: TGTGCCAGCAGCCCCGGGGGGGCGATTAATGAGCAGTTCTTC.

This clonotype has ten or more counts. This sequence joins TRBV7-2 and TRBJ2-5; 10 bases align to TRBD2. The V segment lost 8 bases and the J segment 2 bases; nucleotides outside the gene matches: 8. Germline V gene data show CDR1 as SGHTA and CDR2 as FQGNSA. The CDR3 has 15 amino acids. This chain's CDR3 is CASLSQRGGQETQYF. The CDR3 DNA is TGTGCCAGCTTGAGTCAGCGGGGGGGGCAAGAGACCCAGTACTTC.